These 20 T cell receptor beta chains came from one sample sequenced in a study of blood T cell repertoires in COVID-19. Method: immunoSEQ multiplex PCR; TCRdb's copy keeps in-frame clones and lacks some. The sample yields 130,000 or so clones, roughly three quarters seen once. Sequencing was carried out using peripheral blood. The receptors come from a human donor in a cohort sampled during active COVID-19.

This chain joins TRBV19 and TRBJ2-1, with TRBD2 identical over 10 bases. Germline-derived CDR1 and CDR2 are LNHDA and SQIVND (reference sequence). The CDR3 extends over 17 amino acids. V trimming: 3 bases; J trimming: 0 bases; junction bases outside the gene matches: 5. In DNA form, the CDR3 reads TGTGCCAGTAGTATTACTAGCGGGGACAGCTCCTACAATGAGCAGTTCTTC. Encoded protein: CASSITSGDSSYNEQFF.

The sample holds one count of this clone. V usage is TRBV5-5 and J usage is TRBJ1-4; D gene ambiguous. CDR3 length equals 15 residues. Trimming left V 3 bases short and J 7 bases short, with 16 bases between. The germline gives CDR1 SGHKS, CDR2 YYEKEE (reference sequence). CDR3 in amino acids: CASSSPPGLTEKLFF. CDR3 nucleotide sequence: TGTGCCAGCAGCTCCCCCCCCGGGTTAACTGAAAAACTGTTTTTT.

Notes on this clone: A much larger clone differs from this one at a single base, so this may be a read error. The identical CDR3 is also encoded by other nucleotide sequences in the sample. CDR3 sequence: CASRRDTEAFF. The DNA of the CDR3 is TGTGCCAGCAGGAGAGATACTGAAGCTTTCTTT. The chain has TRBV6-5 and TRBJ1-1; D is unresolved. V was cut by 6 bases and J by 5 bases, with 7 bases left in between. Germline lookup yields CDR1 MNHEY and CDR2 SVGAGI. The length of the CDR3 is 11 residues.

The rearrangement uses TRBV30 and TRBJ2-7; TRBD1 agrees at 10 bases. V lost 8 bases, J lost 9 bases, and 13 bases stayed unmatched. The CDR3 is 13 amino acids. Germline CDR1 reads GTSNPN; CDR2 reads SVGIG (reference sequence). This CDR3 reads CAGSTGGLGGQYF. The CDR3 region has the DNA TGTGCCGGATCGACAGGGGGCCTAGGTGGGCAGTACTTC.

This chain uses TRBV27 with TRBJ2-1; D gene unclear. With 2 bases removed from V and 3 bases from J, the gap between germline ends came to 5 bases. Germline loops: CDR1 MNHEY, CDR2 SMNVEV (reference sequence). The CDR3 loop spans 13 amino acids. The CDR3 loop reads CASSLPYYNEQFF. The CDR3 coding sequence is TGTGCCAGCAGTTTACCGTACTACAATGAGCAGTTCTTC.

The V gene is TRBV2, the J gene TRBJ1-6; a weak D match, TRBD1 (6 bases). With 5 bases removed from V and 7 bases from J, the gap between germline ends came to 12 bases. This CDR3 has 14 residues. Germline V CDR1 and CDR2: SNHLY, FYNNEI. In nucleotides, the CDR3 is TGTGCCAGCAGTCGAGGACAGTACAATTCACCCCTCCACTTT. Protein sequence: CASSRGQYNSPLHF.

V and J are TRBV21-1 and TRBJ2-7; the table assigns TRBD1, which was not confirmed against the DNA. TRBV21-1 is deemed a pseudogene. CDR3 size: 13 residues. The CDR3 here is CASSDPDSYEQYF. As DNA, the CDR3 is TGTGCCAGCAGCGACCCGGACAGCTACGAGCAGTACTTC.

This chain links TRBV9 with TRBJ2-7; D is perhaps TRBD1 (5 bases). CDR1 and CDR2 from the germline V gene are SGDLS and YYNGEE. The CDR3 length is 15 residues. Trimming stripped 0 bases from V and 2 bases from J, with 12 bases between. The CDR3 DNA reads as TGTGCCAGCAGCGTAGGGAGATTGGGGCCCTACGAGCAGTACTTC. Translating it yields CASSVGRLGPYEQYF. Supplemented by reference TRBV9 and TRBJ2-7, the full variable domain reads DSGVTQTPKHLITATGQRVTLRCSPRSGDLSVYWYQQSLDQGLQFLIQYYNGEERAKGNILERFSAQQFPDLHSELNLSSLELGDSALYFCASSVGRLGPYEQYFGPGTRLTVT.

J is TRBJ1-2 and V is TRBV7-5; the table names TRBD1, a call not compared with the DNA. TRBV7-5 is tagged as a pseudogene. The CDR3 is 18 residues long. The CDR3 DNA is TGTGCCAGAAGCCCGGACGAGGAACAGGGGGACCCCCCCCTTGGCTACACCTTC. This gives the protein CARSPDEEQGDPPLGYTF.

The CDR3 sequence: CASSLRRSPYEQYF. CDR3 sequence (DNA): TGTGCCAGCAGCTTGAGGAGGAGCCCCTACGAGCAGTACTTC. V and J are TRBV5-8 and TRBJ2-7; TRBD2 is a possible D gene (5 bases). This CDR3 has 14 residues. The ends were cut back, 1 base at V and 2 bases at J, with 10 bases in the middle. CDR1 and CDR2 (germline): SGHTS, YDEGEE.

The chain couples TRBV7-2 to TRBJ1-3; D unresolved. V was shortened by 0 bases and J by 2 bases, with 11 bases between the two germline ends. The CDR3 contains 16 residues. CDR1 is SGHTA, CDR2 FQGNSA, per germline. CDR3 region: CASSLASRGPGNTIYF. The CDR3, as DNA: TGTGCCAGCAGCTTAGCTAGTCGGGGTCCTGGAAACACCATATATTTT.

V gene TRBV11-3 combines with J gene TRBJ1-3; the D is unclear. This CDR3 contains 15 residues. Trimming took off 1 base at V and 1 base at J, with 8 bases between the two ends. Germline CDR1 is SGHNT and CDR2 is YENEEA. CDR3 region: CASSLGEISGNTIYF. The CDR3 DNA is TGTGCCAGCAGCTTAGGCGAGATTTCTGGAAACACCATATATTTT.

The V and J genes are TRBV5-4 and TRBJ2-1; TRBD2 agrees at 7 bases. The CDR3 runs to 16 residues. Germline CDR1 reads SGHNT; CDR2 reads YYREEE (reference sequence). V lost 4 bases and J lost 9; bases outside the gene matches: 16. The CDR3 DNA reads TGTGCCAGCAGCCTGGGACCGGGGGGAGGGCCGGGTGAGCAGTTCTTC. Translated: CASSLGPGGGPGEQFF.

V and J are TRBV19 and TRBJ2-3, with 11 nucleotides matching TRBD1. CDR1 and CDR2 from the germline V gene are LNHDA and SQIVND (reference sequence). The CDR3 has 16 residues. Trimming cost V 5 bases and J 2 bases; bases outside gene matches: 6. CDR3 protein: CASSPGQGASTDTQYF. CDR3 coding DNA: TGTGCCAGTAGTCCAGGACAGGGGGCTTCCACAGATACGCAGTATTTT. The full variable domain, completed using reference TRBV19 and TRBJ2-3, is DGGITQSPKYLFRKEGQNVTLSCEQNLNHDAMYWYRQDPGQGLRLIYYSQIVNDFQKGDIAEGYSVSREKKESFPLTVTSAQKNPTAFYLCASSPGQGASTDTQYFGPGTRLTVL.

The chain joins TRBV6-1 to TRBJ1-1; D ambiguous. The V gene lost 2 bases and the J gene lost 1 base, with 5 bases spanning the gap. CDR1 is MNHNS and CDR2 is SASEGT in the germline V gene. The CDR3 has 13 residues. The CDR3 DNA reads TGTGCCAGCAGTGAATTTAAGAACACTGAAGCTTTCTTT. Translating it yields CASSEFKNTEAFF.

This clone has ten or more counts. V and J are TRBV10-3 and TRBJ2-7; 7 bases are a match to TRBD2. The CDR3 has 12 residues. Germline values: CDR1 ENHRY, CDR2 SYGVKD. J was trimmed by 7 bases and V by 10 bases; bases with no gene match: 10. This chain's CDR3 is CATEGGVGEQYF. The CDR3 DNA reads as TGTGCCACCGAGGGAGGGGTCGGGGAGCAGTACTTC.

This clone has only a few counts. The chain combines TRBV11-2 with TRBJ1-1; the D is unclear. There are 15 residues in the CDR3. CDR1 and CDR2 (germline): SGHAT, FQNNGV. The V gene lost 5 bases and the J gene lost 0 bases, with 13 bases spanning the gap. DNA for the CDR3: TGTGCCAGCAGCCAGTCGGCGGGGATGAACACTGAAGCTTTCTTT. It codes for CASSQSAGMNTEAFF.

The genes are TRBV19 and TRBJ2-7; TRBD1 matches at 7 bases. This CDR3 is 15 amino acids long. Losses at the gene ends were 1 base for V and 0 bases for J; bases not matched to a gene: 3. Germline V gene data show CDR1 as LNHDA and CDR2 as SQIVND (reference sequence). CDR3 DNA sequence: TGTGCCAGTAGTATAGGCCGGGACAGCTCCTACGAGCAGTACTTC. It is translated as CASSIGRDSSYEQYF.

The chain combines TRBV7-9 with TRBJ1-1, with D possibly being TRBD1 (5 bases). The CDR3 spans 15 residues. Germline values: CDR1 SEHNR, CDR2 FQNEAQ (reference sequence). V was shortened by 2 bases and J by 1 base, with 11 bases between the two germline ends. CDR3 protein: CASSLFIGGNTEAFF. DNA for the CDR3: TGTGCCAGCAGCTTATTCATCGGGGGGAACACTGAAGCTTTCTTT.

V is TRBV9 and J is TRBJ1-6; 7 positions agree with TRBD1. CDR3 length: 15 amino acids. Unmatched junction bases numbered 5, after V lost 2 bases and J lost 6 bases. The germline V gene encodes CDR1 SGDLS and CDR2 YYNGEE. CDR3 bases: TGTGCCAGCAGCGTCGAGGGGGCACGTAATTCACCCCTCCACTTT. It codes for CASSVEGARNSPLHF.